These 6 T cell receptor beta chains came from one sample sequenced in a study of blood T cell repertoires in COVID-19 (dated by TCRdb to 2018 to 2021). The library came from the immunoSEQ multiplex PCR assay. The table comes from immuneACCESS by way of TCRdb, which keeps in-frame sequences with V and J called. Part of the clones is missing from these tables; in studies checked, under half for an unresolved V gene and the rest for unknown reasons. In this sample the table shows approximately 170,000 clones, around 83% of which occur a single time. The ten top clones hold roughly 13% of the sample. Sequencing was performed on peripheral blood. Receptor source: a man aged 65 to 85 who had recovered from COVID-19.

In its sample, this clone was seen once. V is TRBV7-2 and J is TRBJ1-4, with D uncertain. V lost 5 bases to trimming and J lost 3 bases, with 13 bases between them. Germline lookup yields CDR1 SGHTA and CDR2 FQGNSA. The length of the CDR3 is 15 residues. This CDR3 is CASSVQKAANEKLFF. The CDR3 nucleotides read TGTGCCAGCAGCGTGCAGAAAGCGGCTAATGAAAAACTGTTTTTT.

This chain joins TRBV6-1 and TRBJ1-3; TRBD1 agrees at 8 bases. With 3 bases clipped from V and 0 bases from J, the junction kept 7 bases outside the gene matches. CDR1 is MNHNS and CDR2 is SASEGT in the germline V gene. CDR3 length: 17 residues. CDR3 in amino acids: CASSDVGTGPSGNTIYF. The CDR3 DNA reads as TGTGCCAGCAGTGATGTGGGGACAGGCCCCTCTGGAAACACCATATATTTT.

J is TRBJ2-3 and V is TRBV4-2; maybe TRBD2 (6 bases). V was cut by 0 bases and J by 2 bases, with 12 bases left in between. Germline V CDR1 and CDR2: LGHNA, YNFKEQ. CDR3 length: 16 amino acids. This CDR3 reads CASSQEGGAFTDTQYF. The CDR3 region has the DNA TGTGCCAGCAGCCAAGAAGGAGGGGCTTTCACAGATACGCAGTATTTT.

The V call is TRBV14, the J call TRBJ1-5, with D hard to call. Germline CDR1 and CDR2: SGHDN and FVKESK. This CDR3 is 14 amino acids long. Trimming pared 1 base from V and 5 bases from J, leaving 9 bases between. Written as DNA, the CDR3 is TGTGCCAGCAGCCAAGGAGGGAGTCATCAGCCCCAGCATTTT. This translates into CASSQGGSHQPQHF.

The rearrangement joins TRBV9 to TRBJ2-1, with D perhaps TRBD1 (6 bases). The CDR3 consists of 16 residues. V shed 3 bases and J shed 6 bases, with 19 bases lying between them. Germline values: CDR1 SGDLS, CDR2 YYNGEE. CDR3 DNA sequence: TGTGCCAGCAGCGCCACCGGGACACCGGCGGGCAATGAGCAGTTCTTC. Its protein product is CASSATGTPAGNEQFF.

This clone was seen only once. This sequence joins TRBV7-3 and TRBJ1-1; D unresolved. The CDR3 has 13 residues. Trimming cost V 5 bases and J 4 bases, with 11 bases left between them. Per germline, CDR1 SGHTA and CDR2 FQGTGA. The DNA of the CDR3 is TGTGCCAGCAGCGACATTAGTTTCACTGAAGCTTTCTTT. This translates into CASSDISFTEAFF.